This TCR beta chain was sequenced for a study of T-cell memory formation after mild COVID-19. In the study overall: The TCR clusters were mostly specific to one donor. Study outcomes and limitations: Certain responding clones were present in pre-infection memory, suggesting participation of cross-reactive memory. Contracting clones, day 15 to 85, had balanced CD4/CD8, and later expanders favored CD4+.

MiXCR, run by TCRdb on the 5' RACE reads, gives a single entry per CDR3 protein. Here the sample spans hundreds of thousands of distinct CDR3 sequences, around 15% being singletons. The length of the CDR3 is 14 residues. Germline CDR1 is SEHNR and CDR2 is FQNEAQ (reference sequence). Between the trimmed V and J ends, which lost 1 base and 4 bases, there was a span of 10 bases. Note on this clonotype: Antigen specificity is unknown.

The chain recombines TRBV7-9 with TRBJ1-1; TRBD1 might be the D (5 bases). The origin of this receptor is a man aged 18 to 29 who had mild COVID-19 (a few samples of this study predate the infection). Cell type and time point are not known. Sequencing was done on a sample of PBMCs or a T cell subset sorted from them (not recorded which). Here the CDR3 DNA reads TGTGCCAGCAGCTTAGAGAGGGGCAGCACTGAAGCTTTCTTT. This gives the protein CASSLERGSTEAFF.